The 13 T cell receptor beta chains given below trace back to one sample, sequenced in a study of blood T cell repertoires in COVID-19. Profiling relied on immunoSEQ multiplex PCR, and the TCRdb table lists in-frame clones only, not all of them. The sample has under 400,000 clones; around 87% are singletons. The sample was PBMCs or T cells enriched from blood (not recorded which). These receptors were obtained from a man in his forties or fifties in a cohort exposed to, infected with or recovered from COVID-19 (not recorded which).

This clone was counted a single time. The chain couples TRBV18 to TRBJ1-1, with D unresolved. The germline V gene has CDR1 KGHSH and CDR2 LQKENI. The V gene lost 5 bases and the J gene lost 1 base, with 8 bases spanning the gap. This CDR3 comprises 13 residues. Here the CDR3 reads CASSTGSNTEAFF. In DNA, the CDR3 is TGTGCCAGCTCAACTGGTTCGAACACTGAAGCTTTCTTT.

This rearrangement joins TRBV11-2 to TRBJ1-1, with D unclear. The V and J ends lost 2 bases and 4 bases respectively, with 11 bases between them. Germline loops: CDR1 SGHAT, CDR2 FQNNGV. This CDR3 is 14 amino acids long. The CDR3 loop reads CASSLTGVGTEAFF. CDR3 bases: TGTGCCAGCAGCTTAACGGGTGTTGGCACTGAAGCTTTCTTT.

CDR3 sequence (DNA): TGTGCCAGCAGCATTACCGGGACTAGCGCGATCGGGGAGCTGTTTTTT. Translation gives CASSITGTSAIGELFF. The chain recombines TRBV14 with TRBJ2-2; 10 bases are a match to TRBD2. Germline trimming cut 5 bases from V and 7 bases from J; bases unmatched to any gene: 10. This CDR3 has 16 residues. CDR1 SGHDN and CDR2 FVKESK come from the germline V gene. Full variable domain (rest looked up from reference TRBV14 and TRBJ2-2): EAGVTQFPSHSVIEKGQTVTLRCDPISGHDNLYWYRRVMGKEIKFLLHFVKESKQDESGMPNNRFLAERTGGTYSTLKVQPAELEDSGVYFCASSITGTSAIGELFFGEGSRLTVL.

This chain links TRBV4-2 with TRBJ2-7, with 10 nucleotides matching TRBD2. This CDR3 spans 15 amino acids. J gave up 6 bases and V 0 bases, and 5 bases lay outside the gene matches. CDR1 and CDR2 from the germline V gene are LGHNA and YNFKEQ. The CDR3 nucleotides are TGTGCCAGCAGCCAAGAGAGGGGACTAGCGATCGAGCAGTACTTC. This gives the protein CASSQERGLAIEQYF.

The J gene is TRBJ1-4, the V gene TRBV30, with D unclear. The germline V gene encodes CDR1 GTSNPN and CDR2 SVGIG (reference sequence). This CDR3 is built from 15 residues. Trimming left V 0 bases short and J 4 bases short, with 12 bases between. CDR3 sequence reads: CAWSVTSLRNEKLFF. In nucleotides, the CDR3 is TGTGCCTGGAGTGTTACGTCGCTGCGTAATGAAAAACTGTTTTTT.

Concerning this clone: The sample has other DNA sequences that encode this CDR3 too. This chain uses TRBV7-2 with TRBJ2-1; 9 bases map to TRBD1. Germline CDR1 reads SGHTA; CDR2 reads FQGNSA. The CDR3 loop spans 15 amino acids. The V segment lost 5 bases and the J segment 0 bases; nucleotides outside the gene matches: 2. In DNA form, the CDR3 reads TGTGCCAGCAGCCAGGACAGGGGCTCCTACAATGAGCAGTTCTTC. This codes for CASSQDRGSYNEQFF. Full variable domain (remainder filled in from reference TRBV7-2 and TRBJ2-1): GAGVSQSPSNKVTEKGKDVELRCDPISGHTALYWYRQSLGQGLEFLIYFQGNSAPDKSGLPSDRFSAERTGGSVSTLTIQRTQQEDSAVYLCASSQDRGSYNEQFFGPGTRLTVL.

The rearrangement links TRBV28 to TRBJ2-3; TRBD1 matches 10 bases. Germline values: CDR1 MDHEN, CDR2 SYDVKM. The CDR3 loop spans 15 amino acids. Trimming cost V 7 bases and J 6 bases; bases outside gene matches: 10. The chain's CDR3 is CASTGDRGTLDTQYF. CDR3 DNA: TGTGCCAGCACCGGGGACAGGGGCACCTTGGATACGCAGTATTTT. Using reference TRBV28 and TRBJ2-3 for the parts outside the CDR3, the full variable domain is DVKVTQSSRYLVKRTGEKVFLECVQDMDHENMFWYRQDPGLGLRLIYFSYDVKMKEKGDIPEGYSVSREKKERFSLILESASTNQTSMYLCASTGDRGTLDTQYFGPGTRLTVL.

The genes are TRBV4-1 and TRBJ2-1; the match to TRBD1 covers 11 bases. J was trimmed by 3 bases and V by 4 bases; bases with no gene match: 8. Germline CDR1 and CDR2: MGHRA and YSYEKL. This CDR3 has 17 amino acids. CDR3 sequence: CASSRFSGTGGYNEQFF. The CDR3 bases are TGCGCCAGCAGCCGATTTTCCGGGACAGGGGGCTACAATGAGCAGTTCTTC.

The V and J genes are TRBV28 and TRBJ1-1; a weak D match, TRBD1 (5 bases). The V and J ends lost 2 bases and 4 bases respectively, with 11 bases between them. The germline V gene encodes CDR1 MDHEN and CDR2 SYDVKM. This CDR3 is built from 14 residues. The CDR3 region is CASSLPLTATEAFF. In DNA, the CDR3 is TGTGCCAGCAGTTTACCGTTGACAGCCACTGAAGCTTTCTTT. The variable domain in full, completed from reference TRBV28 and TRBJ1-1, reads DVKVTQSSRYLVKRTGEKVFLECVQDMDHENMFWYRQDPGLGLRLIYFSYDVKMKEKGDIPEGYSVSREKKERFSLILESASTNQTSMYLCASSLPLTATEAFFGQGTRLTVV.

This chain links TRBV4-1 with TRBJ1-2, with 12 bases identical to TRBD1. The J segment lost 8 bases and the V segment lost 3 bases, leaving 4 bases of the junction unmatched. This CDR3 spans 14 amino acids. Per the germline V gene, CDR1 is MGHRA and CDR2 is YSYEKL. In DNA form, the CDR3 reads TGCGCCAGCAGCCAGGGGACAGGGGGCACCGGCTACACCTTC. Residues: CASSQGTGGTGYTF.

This clone appeared once. The chain couples TRBV28 to TRBJ1-2, with a weak D call TRBD1 (6 bases). Germline V CDR1 and CDR2: MDHEN, SYDVKM. The length of the CDR3 is 14 residues. Trimming took off 1 base at V and 8 bases at J, with 14 bases between the two ends. The CDR3 region is CASSLFYRDDGYTF. For the CDR3, the DNA is TGTGCCAGCAGTTTATTCTACAGGGATGACGGCTACACCTTC.

The chain employs TRBV3-1 (or the pseudogene TRBV3-2) and TRBJ2-7; 7 bases are a match to TRBD2. V lost 4 bases and J lost 0; bases outside the gene matches: 9. The CDR3 length is 16 residues. The germline V gene has CDR1 LGHDT and CDR2 YNNKEL (reference sequence). The CDR3 coding sequence is TGTGCCAGCAGCCTAGCGGGCCCTTCAAGCTCCTACGAGCAGTACTTC. It specifies CASSLAGPSSSYEQYF.

The chain links TRBV5-4 to TRBJ2-7, with 9 bases lining up with TRBD2. This CDR3 comprises 14 residues. The ends lost 3 bases at V and 5 bases at J; junction bases unmatched: 6. The germline CDR1 and CDR2 sequences are SGHNT and YYREEE (reference sequence). Written as DNA, the CDR3 is TGTGCCAGCAGCTACCGCGGGAGGGCCGACGAGCAGTACTTC. Translation: CASSYRGRADEQYF.